Shown below are 25 T cell receptor beta chains from a single sample sequenced in a study of T cells after yellow fever vaccination. TCRdb ran MiXCR on the 5' RACE reads and lists one entry per CDR3 protein. Here the sample spans about 170,000 distinct CDR3 sequences, roughly 11% being singletons. This specimen consisted of CD8+ T cells sorted from PBMCs, obtained 15 days after the yellow fever booster vaccination. All receptors derive from a young man who received the YFV17D yellow fever vaccine.

This clonotype has a single count. The V call is TRBV13, the J call TRBJ2-7; TRBD2 matches at 8 bases. There are 15 residues in the CDR3. The germline gives CDR1 PRHDT, CDR2 FYEKMQ (reference sequence). With V trimmed by 6 bases and J by 3 bases, 10 bases remained unmatched. In nucleotides, the CDR3 is TGTGCCAGCAGAGAGGCGGGGGGAAACCGCTACGAGCAGTACTTC. Translation: CASREAGGNRYEQYF.

The chain carries TRBV25-1 and TRBJ2-5; TRBD2 aligns across 7 bases. Trimming cost V 11 bases and J 1 base; bases outside gene matches: 7. The V gene's germline CDR1 is MGHDK and CDR2 SYGVNS. The CDR3 sequence is 13 residues long. The CDR3 protein is CALSPGGQETQYF. Written as DNA, the CDR3 is TGTGCCCTCAGCCCGGGGGGCCAAGAGACCCAGTACTTC.

This rearrangement joins TRBV6-2 or TRBV6-3 to TRBJ2-2; TRBD1 matches at 12 bases. This CDR3 is 17 amino acids long. V was pared by 4 bases and J by 6 bases, with 9 bases of the junction left unmatched. In germline, CDR1 is MNHEY, CDR2 SVGEGT. As DNA, the CDR3 is TGTGCCAGCAGTTCCCCGGGACAGGGGGCGCTGGCCGGGGAGCTGTTTTTT. Translating it yields CASSSPGQGALAGELFF.

The sample holds a few counts of this clonotype. The chain carries TRBV7-2 and TRBJ2-5; D ambiguous. V was cut by 5 bases and J by 4 bases, with 11 bases left in between. Germline values: CDR1 SGHTA, CDR2 FQGNSA. The CDR3 length is 13 residues. In DNA, the CDR3 is TGTGCCAGCAGCCCCTCCATCAGAGAGACCCAGTACTTC. It is translated as CASSPSIRETQYF.

This clonotype has ten or more counts. This sequence joins TRBV4-3 and TRBJ2-7; D possibly corresponds to TRBD2 (5 bases). Germline CDR1 LGHNA, CDR2 YSLEER. CDR3 size: 15 residues. With 0 bases removed from V and 5 bases from J, the gap between germline ends came to 14 bases. The CDR3 DNA sequence: TGCGCCAGCAGCCAAGATTTTGGACTTTCAGACGAGCAGTACTTC. Protein sequence: CASSQDFGLSDEQYF.

This clonotype was observed a handful of times. The rearrangement uses TRBV11-2 and TRBJ2-7; either TRBD1 or TRBD2 may supply D (5 bases each). The CDR3 runs to 13 residues. V was pared by 1 base and J by 2 bases, with 6 bases between. CDR1 SGHAT and CDR2 FQNNGV come from the germline V gene. This CDR3 reads CASSLGDPYEQYV. The CDR3 DNA reads as TGTGCCAGCAGCTTAGGGGACCCCTACGAGCAGTACGTC.

This clonotype was seen more than once but under ten times. The genes are TRBV7-9 and TRBJ2-3, with 10 bases fitting TRBD1. This CDR3 is 16 amino acids long. Germline V gene data show CDR1 as SEHNR and CDR2 as FQNEAQ (reference sequence). After removal of 5 bases from V and 2 bases from J, the junction contained 7 bases not matched to a gene. CDR3 amino acids: CASSPGTGANTDTQYF. The CDR3 coding sequence is TGTGCCAGCAGCCCCGGGACAGGGGCTAACACAGATACGCAGTATTTT.

This clonotype has more than one count but fewer than ten. One end of the junction varies from germline; a read error may be responsible. This chain joins TRBV4-3 and TRBJ1-2; no firm D call. Per germline, CDR1 LGHNA and CDR2 YSLEER. The length of the CDR3 is 15 residues. Here the CDR3 DNA reads TGCGCCAGCAGCCAAGATGGGGTGGGAAACTATGCCTACACCTTC. Its protein product is CASSQDGVGNYAYTF.

This sequence joins TRBV7-9 and TRBJ2-3; the D gene is possibly TRBD2 (6 bases). V dropped 4 bases and J dropped 0 bases, with 8 bases sitting between them. The germline V gene has CDR1 SEHNR and CDR2 FQNEAQ (reference sequence). CDR3 size: 14 residues. CDR3 coding DNA: TGTGCCAGCAGCTGGGAGGTCAGCACAGATACGCAGTATTTT. Translating gives CASSWEVSTDTQYF.

This clonotype has a count of ten or more. The chain joins TRBV6-5 to TRBJ2-1, with 9 bases matching TRBD1. The junction had 10 bases not matched to a gene; V was cut back by 6 bases and J by 7 bases. Germline loops: CDR1 MNHEY, CDR2 SVGAGI. The CDR3 length is 15 residues. The CDR3 is CASSRRTGERNEQFF. The CDR3 coding sequence is TGTGCCAGCAGCCGAAGGACAGGGGAAAGGAATGAGCAGTTCTTC.

The rearrangement joins TRBV11-2 to TRBJ2-3, with 12 bases matching TRBD2. This CDR3 is 18 amino acids long. V gave up 1 base and J gave up 0 bases; unmatched junction bases: 5. The germline gives CDR1 SGHAT, CDR2 FQNNGV. In DNA, the CDR3 is TGTGCCAGCAGCTTAGGACTAGCGGGGGCCTATAGCACAGATACGCAGTATTTT. Protein sequence: CASSLGLAGAYSTDTQYF.

This clonotype was observed a handful of times. The V call is TRBV11-2, the J call TRBJ2-3; 9 bases align to TRBD2. Per germline, CDR1 SGHAT and CDR2 FQNNGV. CDR3 length: 19 amino acids. J lost 2 bases, V lost 1 base, and 13 bases had no gene match. Written as DNA, the CDR3 is TGTGCCAGCAGCTTAGTCCCCGGGGGTAGCGGGGGCAACACAGATACGCAGTATTTT. The encoded protein is CASSLVPGGSGGNTDTQYF.

This clonotype came up many times. The J gene is TRBJ1-2, the V gene TRBV3-1; 12 bases match TRBD1. The germline V gene encodes CDR1 LGHDT and CDR2 YNNKEL (reference sequence). V was pared by 4 bases and J by 6 bases, with 6 bases of the junction left unmatched. There are 15 residues in the CDR3. DNA for the CDR3: TGTGCCAGCAGCCGCCGGGACAGGGGGCGGAATGGCTACACCTTC. It encodes CASSRRDRGRNGYTF.

The V and J genes are TRBV20-1 and TRBJ2-1; the D is unclear. CDR1 is DFQATT, CDR2 SNEGSKA, per germline (reference sequence). Trimming stripped 6 bases from V and 10 bases from J, with 16 bases between. This CDR3 comprises 12 residues. The CDR3 region has the DNA TGCAGTGCCCGGGCAGTAATCAACGAGCAGTTCTTC. Amino acids: CSARAVINEQFF.

J is TRBJ1-1 and V is TRBV4-3; 8 bases align to TRBD1. Germline V CDR1 and CDR2: LGHNA, YSLEER. CDR3 length equals 20 residues. The V gene end was trimmed by 1 base and the J gene end by 4 bases; junction bases not matched to a gene: 20. In nucleotides, the CDR3 is TGCGCCAGCAGCCAAGGTTTGGGGACCGACAGGGGTATGCGCGGCACTGAAGCTTTCTTT. The encoded protein is CASSQGLGTDRGMRGTEAFF.

This chain uses TRBV19 with TRBJ1-2; tentative D call: TRBD1 (5 bases). The CDR3 length is 12 residues. Germline CDR1 reads LNHDA; CDR2 reads SQIVND (reference sequence). The V and J ends lost 6 bases and 4 bases respectively, with 9 bases between them. CDR3 protein: CASREGPYGYTF. CDR3 nucleotides: TGTGCCAGTAGGGAGGGACCCTATGGCTACACCTTC.

The chain carries TRBV3-1 and TRBJ2-2; the D gene could be TRBD1 or TRBD2 (5 bases each). The length of the CDR3 is 15 residues. Per the germline V gene, CDR1 is LGHDT and CDR2 is YNNKEL (reference sequence). Trimming removed 1 base from V and 4 bases from J, with 10 bases in between. The CDR3 reads CASSQAGLGTGELFF. The CDR3 DNA follows: TGTGCCAGCAGCCAAGCGGGGCTGGGCACCGGGGAGCTGTTTTTT. The complete variable domain, with remaining parts taken from reference TRBV3-1 and TRBJ2-2, reads DTAVSQTPKYLVTQMGNDKSIKCEQNLGHDTMYWYKQDSKKFLKIMFSYNNKELIINETVPNRFSPKSPDKAHLNLHINSLELGDSAVYFCASSQAGLGTGELFFGEGSRLTVL.

This clonotype was seen repeatedly, ten times or more. V usage is TRBV29-1 and J usage is TRBJ2-1; TRBD2 matches 10 bases. CDR3 length: 14 residues. V was clipped by 1 base and J by 5 bases; unmatched bases: 2. Per the germline V gene, CDR1 is SQVTM and CDR2 is ANQGSEA. The CDR3 DNA follows: TGCAGCGTTGAAGGACTAGCGGGCCACAATGAGCAGTTCTTC. Amino acids: CSVEGLAGHNEQFF.

This clonotype has just a few counts. The chain recombines TRBV9 with TRBJ2-3; TRBD2 agrees at 8 bases. The germline CDR1 and CDR2 sequences are SGDLS and YYNGEE. The CDR3 extends over 15 amino acids. Trimming removed 3 bases from V and 0 bases from J; junction bases left unmatched: 3. CDR3 in amino acids: CASSDIAGSTDTQYF. In DNA form, the CDR3 reads TGTGCCAGCAGCGACATAGCGGGGAGCACAGATACGCAGTATTTT.

This clonotype was seen ten or more times. The rearrangement uses TRBV6-2 or TRBV6-3 and TRBJ2-7, with 12 bases fitting TRBD2. This CDR3 spans 20 amino acids. Germline V gives CDR1 MNHEY, CDR2 SVGEGT. Trimming removed 6 bases from V and 3 bases from J; junction bases left unmatched: 21. The DNA for the CDR3 is TGTGCCAGCAGCACGAGGGGTGAGACTAGCGGGGGCGTTCGACTCTACGAGCAGTACTTC. Its translation: CASSTRGETSGGVRLYEQYF.

This clonotype was detected ten times or more. The chain uses TRBV7-9 and TRBJ2-1; possibly TRBD2 for D (7 bases). CDR1 and CDR2 (germline): SEHNR, FQNEAQ (reference sequence). Trimming removed 2 bases from V and 7 bases from J, with 18 bases in between. The CDR3 totals 16 residues. The CDR3 DNA is TGTGCCAGCAGCTTAACTAACGGCGGGGGCTGGAATGAGCAGTTCTTC. Amino acid sequence: CASSLTNGGGWNEQFF.

The V call is TRBV4-1, the J call TRBJ2-3; D could derive from TRBD1 or TRBD2 (5 bases each). The germline CDR1 and CDR2 sequences are MGHRA and YSYEKL. V was shortened by 4 bases and J by 2 bases, with 13 bases between the two germline ends. The CDR3 has 15 residues. CDR3 sequence reads: CASSLTPGPTDTQYF. CDR3 in DNA: TGCGCCAGCAGCCTCACACCGGGACCCACAGATACGCAGTATTTT.

The sample holds many counts of this clonotype. The rearrangement uses TRBV7-9 and TRBJ2-1, with 8 bases fitting TRBD2. The CDR3 sequence is 16 residues long. Germline CDR1 SEHNR, CDR2 FQNEAQ (reference sequence). The J segment lost 5 bases and the V segment lost 5 bases, leaving 11 bases of the junction unmatched. The CDR3 DNA is TGTGCCAGCAGCATGAGCGGGGGCCAAAGTCACAATGAGCAGTTCTTC. As protein: CASSMSGGQSHNEQFF. The full variable domain, in which reference TRBV7-9 and TRBJ2-1 provide the parts outside the CDR3, is DTGVSQNPRHKITKRGQNVTFRCDPISEHNRLYWYRQTLGQGPEFLTYFQNEAQLEKSRLLSDRFSAERPKGSFSTLEIQRTEQGDSAMYLCASSMSGGQSHNEQFFGPGTRLTVL.

The chain is built from TRBV29-1 and TRBJ1-4; D is unclear. CDR1 is SQVTM and CDR2 is ANQGSEA in the germline V gene. The length of the CDR3 is 15 residues. Trimming took off 7 bases at V and 0 bases at J, with 15 bases between the two ends. The CDR3 DNA sequence: TGCAGCGCAAACACCTGGGAGGCAACTAATGAAAAACTGTTTTTT. As protein: CSANTWEATNEKLFF. Variable domain in full (rest from reference TRBV29-1 and TRBJ1-4): SAVISQKPSRDICQRGTSLTIQCQVDSQVTMMFWYRQQPGQSLTLIATANQGSEATYESGFVIDKFPISRPNLTFSTLTVSNMSPEDSSIYLCSANTWEATNEKLFFGSGTQLSVL.

This clonotype was seen a handful of times. The CDR3 DNA reads as TGTGCCAGCAGCTTAATTTCCCACAGGGCTGCACCCGGGGAGCTGTTTTTT. Translating it yields CASSLISHRAAPGELFF. The V gene is TRBV5-6, the J gene TRBJ2-2, with a possible D match to TRBD1 (6 bases). The CDR3 extends over 17 amino acids. The germline CDR1 and CDR2 sequences are SGHDT and YYEEEE. Trimming pared 2 bases from V and 6 bases from J, leaving 20 bases between.